A single sample gave rise to the 13 T cell receptor beta chains below, sequenced in a study of CD8 T cells in ankylosing spondylitis. TCRdb reprocessed the 5' RACE reads via MiXCR and lists one record per CDR3 protein. The profile shows 450,000 to 550,000 distinct CDR3 sequences, approximately 5% of them singletons. For these TCRs, the target antigens are not known. Study-wide results and caveats: Seemingly characteristic of ankylosing spondylitis blood was a TCR beta motif consisting of roughly 8 highly homologous variants.

Sequencing was done on a sample of blood, either unsorted or a sorted T cell fraction (not recorded which). The source of these receptors is a male donor with ankylosing spondylitis.

This clonotype was counted at least ten times. The chain combines TRBV20-1 with TRBJ2-1; D might be TRBD2 (6 bases). Germline CDR1 reads DFQATT; CDR2 reads SNEGSKA (reference sequence). Trimming took off 0 bases at V and 4 bases at J, with 19 bases between the two ends. The CDR3 spans 17 residues. The CDR3 loop reads CSARDLGLQRPYNEQFF. The CDR3 region has the DNA TGCAGTGCTAGAGATCTGGGACTTCAACGGCCTTACAATGAGCAGTTCTTC.

This clonotype has ten or more counts. The chain is built from TRBV5-6 and TRBJ2-5; D is possibly TRBD2 (5 bases). This CDR3 is built from 14 residues. The V gene's germline CDR1 is SGHDT and CDR2 YYEEEE. Deletions cut 6 bases from V and 4 bases from J, with 16 bases between. The CDR3 loop is CASTESLVGETQYF. CDR3 nucleotide sequence: TGTGCCAGCACCGAATCACTAGTGGGAGAGACCCAGTACTTC.

This chain connects TRBV7-2 to TRBJ2-4; D is uncertain. V lost 5 bases, J lost 4 bases, and 12 bases lay in between. Germline CDR1 SGHTA, CDR2 FQGNSA. The CDR3 is 14 residues long. CDR3 DNA: TGTGCCAGCAGCCCCGTTGAGCGTAAAAACATTCAGTACTTC. Amino acid sequence: CASSPVERKNIQYF.

In its sample, this clonotype was seen a few times. The J gene is TRBJ1-2, the V gene TRBV4-3, with TRBD1 identical over 9 bases. The CDR3 covers 15 residues. From germline, CDR1 is LGHNA and CDR2 YSLEER. V lost 5 bases, J lost 6 bases, and 10 bases stayed unmatched. CDR3 DNA: TGCGCCAGCAGCACTCGCCCGGGACAGGGCCATGGCTACACCTTC. As protein: CASSTRPGQGHGYTF.

In this sample, this clonotype turned up many times. The CDR3 bases are TGCGCCAGCAGCTTAGCAGGGAAGAGCACAGATACGCAGTATTTT. Protein sequence: CASSLAGKSTDTQYF. V gene TRBV5-1 combines with J gene TRBJ2-3; D might be TRBD1 (5 bases). This CDR3 is 15 amino acids long. CDR1 is SGHRS and CDR2 is YFSETQ in the germline V gene. With 2 bases removed from V and 0 bases from J, the gap between germline ends came to 10 bases.

This clonotype was picked up many times. The chain joins TRBV4-3 to TRBJ1-6, with no clear D. This CDR3 comprises 17 residues. The germline CDR1 and CDR2 sequences are LGHNA and YSLEER. Trimming removed 1 base from V and 5 bases from J, with 15 bases in between. The CDR3 loop reads CASSQGIWNSNNSPLHF. The DNA of the CDR3 is TGCGCCAGCAGCCAAGGGATATGGAACAGTAATAATTCACCCCTCCACTTT.

V is TRBV14 and J is TRBJ2-1, with 12 bases that match TRBD2. Losses at the gene ends were 3 bases for V and 9 bases for J; bases not matched to a gene: 6. Germline V gene sequence: CDR1 SGHDN, CDR2 FVKESK. This CDR3 contains 15 residues. CDR3 DNA: TGTGCCAGCAGCCACATGACTAGCGGGAGAGGTGAGCAGTTCTTC. Translation: CASSHMTSGRGEQFF.

In this sample, this clonotype turned up many times. J is TRBJ2-7 and V is TRBV29-1; D possibly uses TRBD1 or TRBD2 (6 bases each). Germline V gives CDR1 SQVTM, CDR2 ANQGSEA. The length of the CDR3 is 15 residues. V lost 7 bases and J lost 0, with 19 bases in between. The CDR3 bases are TGCAGCGCCCGGGGAGGCAGGGGTATCTCCTACGAGCAGTACTTC. This gives the protein CSARGGRGISYEQYF.

This clonotype was detected once. This clone may be a read error of a much larger clone one base away. The chain couples TRBV5-1 to TRBJ2-1, with 7 positions matching TRBD1. V trimming: 5 bases; J trimming: 4 bases; junction bases outside the gene matches: 12. The CDR3 extends over 16 amino acids. Germline loops: CDR1 SGHRS, CDR2 YFSETQ. The CDR3 DNA sequence: TGCGCCAGCAGAGGGGACAGTAGGGTTCAGTACAATGAGCAGTTCTTC. It is translated as CASRGDSRVQYNEQFF.

This clonotype was seen repeatedly, ten times or more. The V gene is TRBV14, the J gene TRBJ1-1; D remains unclear. The CDR3 extends over 12 amino acids. Germline loops: CDR1 SGHDN, CDR2 FVKESK. Trimming took 2 bases from V and 6 from J, leaving 7 bases between them. The CDR3 bases are TGTGCCAGCAGCCAAATCGCCCCTGAAGCTTTCTTT. It codes for CASSQIAPEAFF. The complete variable domain, with remaining parts taken from reference TRBV14 and TRBJ1-1, reads EAGVTQFPSHSVIEKGQTVTLRCDPISGHDNLYWYRRVMGKEIKFLLHFVKESKQDESGMPNNRFLAERTGGTYSTLKVQPAELEDSGVYFCASSQIAPEAFFGQGTRLTVV.

This clonotype was recorded at least ten times. The chain carries TRBV20-1 and TRBJ1-2; 8 nucleotides line up with TRBD1. Germline loops: CDR1 DFQATT, CDR2 SNEGSKA (reference sequence). The CDR3 has 13 residues. V trimming: 7 bases; J trimming: 2 bases; junction bases outside the gene matches: 6. The CDR3 DNA follows: TGCAGTGGAGACAGGGGAGTAAACTATGGCTACACCTTC. This gives the protein CSGDRGVNYGYTF.

This clonotype has at least ten counts. This chain joins TRBV11-2 and TRBJ1-1, with a tentative D call TRBD1 (6 bases). The germline CDR1 and CDR2 sequences are SGHAT and FQNNGV. Trimming left V 4 bases short and J 0 bases short, with 21 bases between. The CDR3 sequence is 18 residues long. DNA of the CDR3: TGTGCCAGCAGCTGGACATTGGGGGCAGTTACCATGAACACTGAAGCTTTCTTT. Its protein is CASSWTLGAVTMNTEAFF.

This clonotype was seen ten or more times. The junction differs from germline at one of its ends, possibly a read error. J is TRBJ2-7 and V is TRBV7-7; a weak D match, TRBD2 (6 bases). The CDR3 is 13 residues long. Germline values: CDR1 SSHAT, CDR2 FNYEAQ (reference sequence). The CDR3 nucleotides read TGTGCTAGCAGCTCGGGACTGCTAAACGAGCAGTACTTC. Protein: CASSSGLLNEQYF.